These T cell receptor beta chains were read from a single sample in a study of lymphopenia after photon versus proton radiotherapy. Produced via immunoSEQ multiplex PCR; TCRdb's table is partial and in-frame only. The sample shows about 30,000 clones, around 94% of them seen only once. The input for sequencing was peripheral blood, taken from a patient treated with photon-based radiotherapy. These receptors were collected from a woman aged 45 to 65 with cholangiocarcinoma. Both conserved end residues are part of each CDR3. Fields, in order: D gene, clone size, V gene, J gene, CDR3 protein, CDR3 DNA. A D gene is named only where the DNA matches it firmly. Some rows mark clone size as missing; the rest say once, few, many or name a class of expanded clone.

d_call: NA; clone_size: NA; v_call: TRBV9; j_call: TRBJ1-2; cdr3_aa: CASSVNREEGYGYTF; cdr3_nt: TGTGCCAGCAGCGTGAACAGGGAGGAGGGCTATGGCTACACCTTC
d_call: NA; clone_size: NA; v_call: TRBV29-1; j_call: TRBJ1-1; cdr3_aa: CSVERVMNTEAFF; cdr3_nt: TGCAGCGTTGAACGGGTGATGAACACTGAAGCTTTCTTT
d_call: TRBD1; clone_size: NA; v_call: TRBV11-2; j_call: TRBJ1-1; cdr3_aa: CASSLSTGRNTEAFF; cdr3_nt: TGTGCCAGCAGCTTATCGACAGGGAGAAACACTGAAGCTTTCTTT
d_call: NA; clone_size: once; v_call: TRBV5-1; j_call: TRBJ2-7; cdr3_aa: CASRRISQGTYEQYF; cdr3_nt: TGCGCCAGCAGACGGATTTCGCAGGGAACCTACGAGCAGTACTTC
d_call: NA; clone_size: NA; v_call: TRBV19; j_call: TRBJ2-7; cdr3_aa: CALPHYEQYF; cdr3_nt: TGTGCCCTACCCCATTACGAGCAGTACTTC
d_call: NA; clone_size: NA; v_call: TRBV5-4; j_call: TRBJ2-3; cdr3_aa: CASSYVGLGGLDTQYF; cdr3_nt: TGTGCCAGCAGCTATGTGGGCTTAGGAGGCTTGGATACGCAGTATTTT
d_call: NA; clone_size: NA; v_call: TRBV11-3; j_call: TRBJ2-1; cdr3_aa: CASSLDIWGPDNEQFF; cdr3_nt: TGTGCCAGCAGCTTAGATATCTGGGGGCCTGACAATGAGCAGTTCTTC
d_call: TRBD1; clone_size: once; v_call: TRBV5-6; j_call: TRBJ1-2; cdr3_aa: CASSLVTGAGYGYTF; cdr3_nt: TGTGCCAGCAGCTTGGTGACAGGGGCGGGTTATGGCTACACCTTC
d_call: NA; clone_size: NA; v_call: TRBV6-6; j_call: TRBJ1-6; cdr3_aa: CASSSANRVNSPLHF; cdr3_nt: TGTGCCAGCAGTTCCGCCAACAGGGTAAATTCACCCCTCCACTTT
d_call: NA; clone_size: NA; v_call: TRBV6-4; j_call: TRBJ1-2; cdr3_aa: CASSDTGGRYGYTF; cdr3_nt: TGTGCCAGCAGTGACACCGGGGGGCGATATGGCTACACCTTC
d_call: NA; clone_size: NA; v_call: TRBV29-1; j_call: TRBJ1-1; cdr3_aa: CSVVAGPMNTEAFF; cdr3_nt: TGCAGCGTTGTGGCGGGACCGATGAACACTGAAGCTTTCTTT
d_call: NA; clone_size: NA; v_call: TRBV7-2; j_call: TRBJ1-3; cdr3_aa: CASSSTRDPSGNTIYF; cdr3_nt: TGTGCCAGCAGCTCGACCAGGGACCCCTCTGGAAACACCATATATTTT
d_call: NA; clone_size: NA; v_call: TRBV5-6; j_call: TRBJ2-3; cdr3_aa: CASSLNTDTQYF; cdr3_nt: TGTGCCAGCAGCCTGAATACAGATACGCAGTATTTT
d_call: NA; clone_size: NA; v_call: TRBV7-4; j_call: TRBJ1-5; cdr3_aa: CARRGRSNQPQHF; cdr3_nt: TGTGCCAGGAGGGGACGGTCAAATCAGCCCCAGCATTTT
d_call: NA; clone_size: NA; v_call: TRBV29-1; j_call: TRBJ1-1; cdr3_aa: CSVEDGWTVNTEAFF; cdr3_nt: TGCAGCGTTGAAGATGGGTGGACGGTGAACACTGAAGCTTTCTTT
d_call: NA; clone_size: NA; v_call: TRBV6-5; j_call: TRBJ1-1; cdr3_aa: CASSKDGTGDTEAFF; cdr3_nt: TGTGCCAGCAGTAAGGACGGTACTGGGGACACTGAAGCTTTCTTT
d_call: TRBD1; clone_size: NA; v_call: TRBV5-6; j_call: TRBJ1-6; cdr3_aa: CASSRGTALNSPLHF; cdr3_nt: TGTGCCAGCAGCCGGGGGACAGCACTTAATTCACCCCTCCACTTT
d_call: TRBD1; clone_size: NA; v_call: TRBV7-9; j_call: TRBJ1-1; cdr3_aa: CASSPFAGGTEAFF; cdr3_nt: TGTGCCAGCAGCCCGTTTGCAGGGGGAACTGAAGCTTTCTTT
d_call: TRBD1; clone_size: NA; v_call: TRBV6-5; j_call: TRBJ1-2; cdr3_aa: CASSSDRGHGYTF; cdr3_nt: TGTGCCAGCAGTTCGGACAGGGGGCATGGCTACACCTTC
d_call: NA; clone_size: few; v_call: TRBV2; j_call: TRBJ1-1; cdr3_aa: CASNIQGNTEAFF; cdr3_nt: TGTGCCAGCAACATACAGGGGAACACTGAAGCTTTCTTT
d_call: NA; clone_size: NA; v_call: TRBV7-2; j_call: TRBJ2-4; cdr3_aa: CASSFRGVNIQYF; cdr3_nt: TGTGCCAGCAGCTTTCGAGGGGTAAACATTCAGTACTTC
d_call: NA; clone_size: NA; v_call: TRBV27; j_call: TRBJ2-2; cdr3_aa: CASKIMNTGELFF; cdr3_nt: TGTGCCAGCAAAATCATGAACACCGGGGAGCTGTTTTTT